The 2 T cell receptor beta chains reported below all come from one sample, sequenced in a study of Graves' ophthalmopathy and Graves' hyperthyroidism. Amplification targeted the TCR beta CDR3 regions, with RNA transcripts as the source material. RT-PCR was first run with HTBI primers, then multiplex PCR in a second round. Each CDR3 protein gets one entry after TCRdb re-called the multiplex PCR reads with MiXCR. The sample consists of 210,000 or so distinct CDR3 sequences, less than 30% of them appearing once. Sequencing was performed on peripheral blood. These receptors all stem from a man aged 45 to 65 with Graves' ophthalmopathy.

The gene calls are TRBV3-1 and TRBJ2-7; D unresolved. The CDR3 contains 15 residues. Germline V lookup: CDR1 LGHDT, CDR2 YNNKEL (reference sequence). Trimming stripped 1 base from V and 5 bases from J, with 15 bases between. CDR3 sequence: CASSQGGVPNDEQYF. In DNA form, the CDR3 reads TGTGCCAGCAGCCAAGGTGGGGTCCCTAACGACGAGCAGTACTTC.

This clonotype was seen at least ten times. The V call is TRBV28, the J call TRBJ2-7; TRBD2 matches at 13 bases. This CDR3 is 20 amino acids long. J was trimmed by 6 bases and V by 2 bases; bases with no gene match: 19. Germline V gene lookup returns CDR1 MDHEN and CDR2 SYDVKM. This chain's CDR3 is CASSLHQGTGILAGGVEQYF. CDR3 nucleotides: TGTGCCAGCAGTTTACATCAAGGGACCGGAATACTAGCGGGAGGGGTCGAGCAGTACTTC.